A single sample gave rise to the 27 T cell receptor beta chains below, sequenced in a study of shared clonotypes between healthy human individuals. TCRdb keeps only in-frame clones here, not all; method: immunoSEQ multiplex PCR. The sample lists roughly 450,000 clones, around 79% seen once, with over 10% in the top ten. The sequencing sample was made of PBMCs. The receptors were sampled from a woman between 40 and 50 years old in good health. Some clones in this sample may be carry-over from other donors' samples.

V and J are TRBV21-1 and TRBJ1-5. TRBV21-1 represents a pseudogene. The CDR3 has 16 residues. CDR3 residues: CASSKGSLTGPRPQHF. The CDR3 bases are TGTGCCAGCAGCAAAGGTTCGTTGACGGGCCCTCGGCCCCAGCATTTT.

This clone has only one observation. The chain carries TRBV6-5 and TRBJ1-2; D not certain. CDR3 size: 13 residues. With 7 bases removed from V and 3 bases from J, the gap between germline ends came to 12 bases. The germline CDR1 and CDR2 sequences are MNHEY and SVGAGI. The CDR3 coding sequence is TGTGCCAGCATCTCCCCCGGGGACTATGGCTACACCTTC. It translates to CASISPGDYGYTF.

This chain links TRBV27 with TRBJ2-1; TRBD2 aligns across 14 bases. Germline-derived CDR1 and CDR2 are MNHEY and SMNVEV (reference sequence). This CDR3 comprises 17 residues. The trim removed 4 bases at V and 3 bases at J, leaving 5 bases unmatched. The CDR3 sequence is CASSSPGLAGVYNEQFF. DNA for the CDR3: TGTGCCAGCAGTTCCCCGGGACTAGCGGGAGTCTACAATGAGCAGTTCTTC.

The chain joins TRBV6-1 to TRBJ2-7; a possible D gene is TRBD2 (7 bases). V shed 3 bases and J shed 3 bases, with 12 bases lying between them. The CDR3 contains 14 residues. Germline V CDR1 and CDR2: MNHNS, SASEGT. This chain's CDR3 is CASSERGRVYEQYF. Here the CDR3 DNA reads TGTGCCAGCAGTGAGAGGGGGAGGGTCTACGAGCAGTACTTC.

The V and J genes are TRBV7-2 and TRBJ2-1, with D possibly matching TRBD1 (5 bases). V was trimmed by 0 bases and J by 6 bases, leaving 12 bases between them. The CDR3 is made up of 15 amino acids. Germline CDR1 and CDR2: SGHTA and FQGNSA. The CDR3 is CASSLAGAPPNEQFF. The CDR3 DNA follows: TGTGCCAGCAGCTTAGCAGGGGCTCCCCCCAATGAGCAGTTCTTC.

Remarks on this clone: One base separates it from a far larger clone, so it is likely a read error. V and J are TRBV7-8 and TRBJ2-2; 13 nucleotides match TRBD2. Germline V lookup: CDR1 SGHVS, CDR2 FQNEAQ. The CDR3 totals 17 residues. The chain's CDR3 is CAGSLPGLAGNTGELFF. The CDR3 bases are TGTGCCGGCAGCTTACCGGGACTAGCGGGAAACACCGGGGAGCTGTTTTTT. Supplemented by reference TRBV7-8 and TRBJ2-2, the full variable domain reads GAGVSQSPRYKVAKRGQDVALRCDPISGHVSLFWYQQALGQGPEFLTYFQNEAQLDKSGLPSDRFFAERPEGSVSTLKIQRTQQEDSAVYLCAGSLPGLAGNTGELFFGEGSRLTVL.

V gene TRBV30 combines with J gene TRBJ1-2; the D gene is possibly TRBD1 (5 bases). The germline gives CDR1 GTSNPN, CDR2 SVGIG (reference sequence). There are 14 residues in the CDR3. V was clipped by 3 bases and J by 8 bases, with 19 bases between them. The CDR3 loop reads CAWRPRGETRGYTF. In nucleotides, the CDR3 is TGTGCCTGGAGACCCCGGGGGGAAACGAGGGGCTACACCTTC.

This clone appeared a few times. This chain connects TRBV29-1 to TRBJ1-1, with D unclear. Trimming stripped 5 bases from V and 4 bases from J, with 11 bases between. Germline V gene lookup returns CDR1 SQVTM and CDR2 ANQGSEA. The CDR3 has 12 amino acids. CDR3 coding DNA: TGCAGCGTTACAGACCTTGGCACTGAAGCTTTCTTT. Translation gives CSVTDLGTEAFF.

The chain carries TRBV30 and TRBJ2-6; the D gene could be TRBD1 or TRBD2 (6 bases each). The CDR3 is made up of 17 amino acids. Trimming took 4 bases from V and 0 from J, leaving 16 bases between them. Germline values: CDR1 GTSNPN, CDR2 SVGIG (reference sequence). CDR3 bases: TGTGCCTGGACTTGGGGGGACACTAACTCTGGGGCCAACGTCCTGACTTTC. Protein sequence: CAWTWGDTNSGANVLTF.

This chain connects TRBV5-1 to TRBJ2-1, with 7 bases identical to TRBD2. Germline V gene lookup returns CDR1 SGHRS and CDR2 YFSETQ. The V gene end was trimmed by 6 bases and the J gene end by 4 bases; junction bases not matched to a gene: 7. The CDR3 runs 14 residues. CDR3 sequence (DNA): TGCGCCAGCACCCTGGGGGGGACTTACAATGAGCAGTTCTTC. Its protein is CASTLGGTYNEQFF.

This chain uses TRBV7-3 with TRBJ2-2; TRBD1 is a possible D gene (5 bases). Between the trimmed V and J ends, which lost 4 bases and 2 bases, there was a span of 14 bases. CDR1 is SGHTA and CDR2 is FQGTGA in the germline V gene. The CDR3 totals 16 residues. CDR3 amino acids: CASSSRVGVNTGELFF. The CDR3 DNA reads TGTGCCAGCAGCTCCAGGGTAGGGGTCAACACCGGGGAGCTGTTTTTT.

This clone showed up just a few times. V usage is TRBV14 and J usage is TRBJ1-2; D may be TRBD1 (6 bases). V lost 5 bases and J lost 7, with 14 bases in between. The CDR3 consists of 13 residues. Germline V gives CDR1 SGHDN, CDR2 FVKESK. The CDR3 here is CASSVRTASGYTF. The CDR3 nucleotides read TGTGCCAGCAGCGTACGGACAGCTTCTGGCTACACCTTC.

The chain carries TRBV5-1 and TRBJ1-3, with D possibly TRBD1 on 5 matching bases. V lost 0 bases and J 1 base, leaving 8 bases between the germline ends. This CDR3 contains 15 residues. Germline CDR1 and CDR2: SGHRS and YFSETQ. The CDR3 spells CASSLDRLSGNTIYF. The CDR3 DNA follows: TGCGCCAGCAGCTTGGACAGGTTATCTGGAAACACCATATATTTT.

J is TRBJ1-2 and V is TRBV5-4; no firm D call. The CDR3 extends over 13 amino acids. Trimming took 3 bases from V and 4 from J, leaving 10 bases between them. Germline CDR1 SGHNT, CDR2 YYREEE (reference sequence). The DNA of the CDR3 is TGTGCCAGCAGCTCCCCGGTCAGCTATGGCTACACCTTC. Encoded protein: CASSSPVSYGYTF.

The chain combines TRBV2 with TRBJ2-5; the match to TRBD2 covers 16 bases. This CDR3 has 14 residues. The V gene's germline CDR1 is SNHLY and CDR2 FYNNEI. V lost 7 bases and J lost 7; bases outside the gene matches: 3. CDR3 in amino acids: CASTGTSGRGTQYF. The CDR3 bases are TGTGCCAGCACCGGGACTAGCGGGAGGGGGACCCAGTACTTC.

The rearrangement links TRBV5-4 to TRBJ2-7; TRBD2 matches 12 bases. The germline V gene encodes CDR1 SGHNT and CDR2 YYREEE (reference sequence). V shed 4 bases, J shed 0 bases, and the junction held 5 bases outside the gene matches. The CDR3 is 16 residues long. The CDR3, as DNA: TGTGCCAGCAGCCGACTAGCGGGAGAGATCTCCTACGAGCAGTACTTC. As protein: CASSRLAGEISYEQYF.

This clone appeared a few times. The chain links TRBV7-8 to TRBJ2-7, with D possibly TRBD1 on 6 matching bases. Per germline, CDR1 SGHVS and CDR2 FQNEAQ. This CDR3 is 18 amino acids long. The germline V and J ends were trimmed by 5 bases and 6 bases, with 29 bases remaining between them. CDR3: CASSLFSQGGTTFGEQYF. CDR3 coding DNA: TGTGCCAGCAGCCTCTTTTCCCAAGGGGGAACAACTTTTGGCGAGCAGTACTTC. The full variable domain, in which reference TRBV7-8 and TRBJ2-7 provide the parts outside the CDR3, is GAGVSQSPRYKVAKRGQDVALRCDPISGHVSLFWYQQALGQGPEFLTYFQNEAQLDKSGLPSDRFFAERPEGSVSTLKIQRTQQEDSAVYLCASSLFSQGGTTFGEQYFGPGTRLTVT.

This chain joins TRBV9 and TRBJ1-1; TRBD1 matches 8 bases. V lost 2 bases to trimming and J lost 4 bases; unmatched junction nucleotides: 1. Germline V gives CDR1 SGDLS, CDR2 YYNGEE. This CDR3 contains 13 residues. The CDR3 here is CASSVTGVTEAFF. CDR3 DNA: TGTGCCAGCAGCGTGACAGGGGTCACTGAAGCTTTCTTT.

This chain joins TRBV7-2 and TRBJ1-1; no clear D. The CDR3 runs to 15 residues. Between the trimmed V and J ends, which lost 1 base and 6 bases, there was a span of 15 bases. Looked up from germline, CDR1 is SGHTA and CDR2 is FQGNSA. CDR3 bases: TGTGCCAGCAGCTTAGGAGTAACCTTGTGGGCTGAAGCTTTCTTT. Translating it yields CASSLGVTLWAEAFF.

V and J are TRBV7-8 and TRBJ1-3, with unresolved D. Germline V lookup: CDR1 SGHVS, CDR2 FQNEAQ. V lost 2 bases and J lost 0, with 8 bases in between. The CDR3 covers 15 residues. The CDR3 here is CASSLSRSSGNTIYF. The CDR3 coding sequence is TGTGCCAGCAGCTTAAGTCGGAGCTCTGGAAACACCATATATTTT.

This clone appeared a few times. The chain employs TRBV28 and TRBJ2-7, with D hard to call. The germline V gene encodes CDR1 MDHEN and CDR2 SYDVKM. Trimming cost V 3 bases and J 2 bases, with 8 bases left between them. There are 13 residues in the CDR3. The chain's CDR3 is CASSFPGPYEQYF. The CDR3 region has the DNA TGTGCCAGCAGTTTCCCCGGACCCTACGAGCAGTACTTC.

The chain is built from TRBV29-1 and TRBJ2-1, with D unclear. Trimming took 4 bases from V and 4 from J, leaving 8 bases between them. The V gene's germline CDR1 is SQVTM and CDR2 ANQGSEA. CDR3 length: 12 residues. The CDR3 is CSVVPLYNEQFF. CDR3 DNA sequence: TGCAGCGTTGTGCCTTTATACAATGAGCAGTTCTTC.

V and J are TRBV27 and TRBJ1-2; D is perhaps TRBD1 (6 bases). Trimming left V 3 bases short and J 4 bases short, with 15 bases between. This CDR3 comprises 15 residues. Looked up from germline, CDR1 is MNHEY and CDR2 is SMNVEV (reference sequence). The CDR3: CASSFRPGDVYGYTF. CDR3 sequence (DNA): TGTGCCAGCAGTTTCCGCCCAGGGGACGTCTATGGCTACACCTTC.

The chain joins TRBV5-1 to TRBJ2-1; TRBD2 might be the D (6 bases). The germline CDR1 and CDR2 sequences are SGHRS and YFSETQ. The CDR3 loop spans 15 amino acids. V gave up 0 bases and J gave up 8 bases, with 15 bases separating them. In DNA form, the CDR3 reads TGCGCCAGCAGCTTGGTGGCGGGGTTAAGGTATGAGCAGTTCTTC. This translates into CASSLVAGLRYEQFF.

The chain has TRBV7-8 and TRBJ2-1; 7 bases fit TRBD2. The CDR3 loop spans 14 amino acids. Losses at the gene ends were 5 bases for V and 1 base for J; bases not matched to a gene: 2. Germline lookup yields CDR1 SGHVS and CDR2 FQNEAQ. In DNA form, the CDR3 reads TGTGCCAGCAGCCAAGCGGGATCCTACAATGAGCAGTTCTTC. Its protein is CASSQAGSYNEQFF.

About this clone: Within the sample, other DNA sequences also encode this same CDR3. The rearrangement uses TRBV6-4 and TRBJ1-1, with a possible D match to TRBD1 (5 bases). CDR1 MRHNA and CDR2 SNTAGT come from the germline V gene. This CDR3 region has 13 residues. The ends were cut back, 6 bases at V and 5 bases at J, with 13 bases in the middle. CDR3 protein: CASSEARGTEAFF. The CDR3 DNA follows: TGTGCCAGCAGCGAAGCTCGGGGGACTGAAGCTTTCTTT.

V usage is TRBV19 and J usage is TRBJ2-1, with a weak D call TRBD2 (6 bases). CDR3 length: 16 amino acids. V was cut by 1 base and J by 3 bases, with 13 bases left in between. Per germline, CDR1 LNHDA and CDR2 SQIVND (reference sequence). The CDR3 sequence is CASSIVSSASYNEQFF. The CDR3 DNA is TGTGCCAGTAGTATAGTTTCTAGCGCGAGCTACAATGAGCAGTTCTTC.